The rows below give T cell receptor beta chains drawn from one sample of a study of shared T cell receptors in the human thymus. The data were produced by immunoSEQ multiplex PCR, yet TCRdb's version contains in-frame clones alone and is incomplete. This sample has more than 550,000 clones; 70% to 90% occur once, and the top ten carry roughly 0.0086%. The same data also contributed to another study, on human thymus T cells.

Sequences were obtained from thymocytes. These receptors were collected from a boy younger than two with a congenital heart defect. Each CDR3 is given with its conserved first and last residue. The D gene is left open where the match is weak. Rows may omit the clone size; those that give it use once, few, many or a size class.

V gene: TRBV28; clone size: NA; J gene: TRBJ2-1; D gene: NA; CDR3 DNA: TGTGCCAGCACCCCTAAAACAGCCGGTGCAAATGAGCAGTTCTTC; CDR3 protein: CASTPKTAGANEQFF
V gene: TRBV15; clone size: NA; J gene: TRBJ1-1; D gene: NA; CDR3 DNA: TGTGCCACCAGCAGAGACTTTGGGGGCCCATCCCTTTCGAACACTGAAGCTTTCTTT; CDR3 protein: CATSRDFGGPSLSNTEAFF
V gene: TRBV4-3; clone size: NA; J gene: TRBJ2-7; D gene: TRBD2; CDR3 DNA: TGCGCCAGCAGCCAAGGCTGGACTAGCCAAGACGAGCAGTACTTC; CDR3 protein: CASSQGWTSQDEQYF
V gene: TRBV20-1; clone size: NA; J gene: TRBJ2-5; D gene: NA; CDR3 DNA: TGCAGTGCTTATGAACAGGAGACCCAGTACTTC; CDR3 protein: CSAYEQETQYF
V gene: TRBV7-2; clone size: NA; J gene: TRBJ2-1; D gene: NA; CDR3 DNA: TGTGCCAGCAGTCCCAACCCTCGGAGGTCTGCTTGGAATGAGCAGTTCTTC; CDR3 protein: CASSPNPRRSAWNEQFF
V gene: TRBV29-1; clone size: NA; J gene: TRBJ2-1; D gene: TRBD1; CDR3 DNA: TGCAGCGTGGGCATTGTAGGACAGGTGAATGTTAGGCAGTTCTTC; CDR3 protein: CSVGIVGQVNVRQFF
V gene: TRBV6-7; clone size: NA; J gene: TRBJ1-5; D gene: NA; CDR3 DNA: TGTGCCAGCAGTAGGACAGCGAACAATCAGCCCCAGCATTTT; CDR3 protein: CASSRTANNQPQHF
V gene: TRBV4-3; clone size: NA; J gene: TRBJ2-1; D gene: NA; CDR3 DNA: TGCGCCAGCAGCCAAGTTATCAGCGGTATATCCTACAATGAGCAGTTCTTC; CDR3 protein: CASSQVISGISYNEQFF
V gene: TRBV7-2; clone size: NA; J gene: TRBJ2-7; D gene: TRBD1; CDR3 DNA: TGTGCCAGCAGCTTAAGTGTCGGCGGGACAGGGCGCAACGAGCAGTACTTC; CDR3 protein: CASSLSVGGTGRNEQYF
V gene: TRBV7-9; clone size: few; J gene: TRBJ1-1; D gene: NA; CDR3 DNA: TGTGCCAGCAGCGCCCGACGACTACCGAACACTGAAGCTTTCTTT; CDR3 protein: CASSARRLPNTEAFF
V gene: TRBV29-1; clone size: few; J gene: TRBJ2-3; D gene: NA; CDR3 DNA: TGCAGCGTGGGACCTAGCGCGACTAGCACAGATACGCAGTATTTT; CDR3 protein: CSVGPSATSTDTQYF
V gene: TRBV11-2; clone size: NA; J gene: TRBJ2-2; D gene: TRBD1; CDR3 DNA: TGTGCCAGCAGCCAGGGGGACACCGGGGAGCTGTTTTTT; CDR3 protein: CASSQGDTGELFF
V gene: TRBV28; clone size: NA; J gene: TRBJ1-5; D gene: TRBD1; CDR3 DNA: TGTGCCAGCAGGCGACAGGGGTGCAATCAGCCCCAGCATTTT; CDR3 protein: CASRRQGCNQPQHF
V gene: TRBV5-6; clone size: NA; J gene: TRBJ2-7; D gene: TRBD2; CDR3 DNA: TGTGCCAGCAGCTTGGGGGGACTAGCGGGGGGCCCCACCTACGAGCAGTACTTC; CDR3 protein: CASSLGGLAGGPTYEQYF
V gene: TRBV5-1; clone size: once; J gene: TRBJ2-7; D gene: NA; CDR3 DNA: TGCGCCAGCAGCTTGGCAGATGTTGGGGGGACTGTCTACGAGCAGTACTTC; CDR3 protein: CASSLADVGGTVYEQYF
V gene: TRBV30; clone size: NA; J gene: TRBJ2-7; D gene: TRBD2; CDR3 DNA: TGTGCCTGGAGTGTACGGCCTAGCGGGGGTTCCTACGAGCAGTACTTC; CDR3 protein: CAWSVRPSGGSYEQYF
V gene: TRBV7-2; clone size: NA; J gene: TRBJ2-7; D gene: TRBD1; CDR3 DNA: TGTGCCAGCAGCAACCTGACAGGGTTGGACGAGCAGTACTTC; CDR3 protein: CASSNLTGLDEQYF
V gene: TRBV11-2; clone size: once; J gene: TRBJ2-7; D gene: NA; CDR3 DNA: TGTGCCAGCAGCTTGGGGGGGCCATACGAGCAGTACTTC; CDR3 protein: CASSLGGPYEQYF
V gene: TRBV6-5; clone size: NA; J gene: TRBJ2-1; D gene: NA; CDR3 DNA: TGTGCCAGCAGTTACGAATGGGTCCCGAGCGATGAGCAGTTCTTC; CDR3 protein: CASSYEWVPSDEQFF
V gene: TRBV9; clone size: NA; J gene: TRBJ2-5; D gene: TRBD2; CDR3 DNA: TGTGCCAGCAGCGTAGGGCCGCGGGAGGGCCAAGAGACCCAGTACTTC; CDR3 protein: CASSVGPREGQETQYF
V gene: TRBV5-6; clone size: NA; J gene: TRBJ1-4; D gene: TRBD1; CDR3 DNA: TGTGCCAGCAGCTTGGGACAGGGAATATCAACTAATGAAAAACTGTTTTTT; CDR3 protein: CASSLGQGISTNEKLFF
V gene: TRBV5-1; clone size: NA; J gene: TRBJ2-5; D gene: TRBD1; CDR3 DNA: TGCGCCAGCAGCTTCGGGTGGCAGGGGGTAGAGACCCAGTACTTC; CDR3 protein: CASSFGWQGVETQYF
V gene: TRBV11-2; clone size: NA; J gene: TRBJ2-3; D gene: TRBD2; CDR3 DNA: TGTGCCAGCAGCTTAGAATCTTGGACTAGCGGGGGAAGCACAGATACGCAGTATTTT; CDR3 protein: CASSLESWTSGGSTDTQYF
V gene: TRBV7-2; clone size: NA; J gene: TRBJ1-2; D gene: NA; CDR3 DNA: TGTGCCAGCAGCTTAGCGTCCGCAGGGAAGGGCTACACCTTC; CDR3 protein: CASSLASAGKGYTF
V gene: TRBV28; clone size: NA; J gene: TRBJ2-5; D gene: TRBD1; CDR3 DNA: TGTGCCGCCTCTTTAGACAGGGGAGACCAAGAGACCCAGTACTTC; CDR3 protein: CAASLDRGDQETQYF
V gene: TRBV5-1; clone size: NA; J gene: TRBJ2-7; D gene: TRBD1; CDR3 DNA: TGCGCCAGCAGCCCGGCCCCCGACAGGGGGGATTTCCCTTACGAGCAGTACTTC; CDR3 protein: CASSPAPDRGDFPYEQYF
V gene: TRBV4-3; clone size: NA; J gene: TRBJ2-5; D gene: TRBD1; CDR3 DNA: TGCGCCAGCAGCCAAGATTGGACAGGGACCCAAGAGACCCAGTACTTC; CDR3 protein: CASSQDWTGTQETQYF
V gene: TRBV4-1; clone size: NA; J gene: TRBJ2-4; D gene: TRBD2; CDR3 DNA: TGCGCCAGCAGCCTACTTAGCGGGAGTGCCAAAAACATTCAGTACTTC; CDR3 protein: CASSLLSGSAKNIQYF
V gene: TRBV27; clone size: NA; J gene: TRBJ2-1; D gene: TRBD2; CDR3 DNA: TGTGCCAGCAGTCTCTGGACTAGCGGGGGGGAGAATGAGCAGTTCTTC; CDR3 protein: CASSLWTSGGENEQFF
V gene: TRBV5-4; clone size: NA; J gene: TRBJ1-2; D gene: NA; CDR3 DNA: TGTGCCAGCAGCTTAGGGGTCCCGCGGGGGAGGATGCATGGCTACACCTTC; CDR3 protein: CASSLGVPRGRMHGYTF
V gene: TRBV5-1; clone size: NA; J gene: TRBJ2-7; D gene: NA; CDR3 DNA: TGCGCCAGCAGCTTCAAGGGACTTCAATCCTACGAGCAGTACTTC; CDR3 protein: CASSFKGLQSYEQYF
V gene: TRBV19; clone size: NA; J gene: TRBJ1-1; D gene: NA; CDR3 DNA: TGTGCCAGTAGTATGAAAGGGAGCGCCTCGATTATGAACACTGAAGCTTTCTTT; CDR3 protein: CASSMKGSASIMNTEAFF
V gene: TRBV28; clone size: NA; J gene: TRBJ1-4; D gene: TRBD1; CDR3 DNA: TGTGCCAGCAATACCGGGACAGGACCGGCAACTAATGAAAAACTGTTTTTT; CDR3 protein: CASNTGTGPATNEKLFF
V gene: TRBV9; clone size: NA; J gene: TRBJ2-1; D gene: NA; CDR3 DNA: TGTGCCAGCAGCGTAGGGTGGCTAGCGCTAAGCTCCTACAATGAGCAGTTCTTC; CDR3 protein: CASSVGWLALSSYNEQFF
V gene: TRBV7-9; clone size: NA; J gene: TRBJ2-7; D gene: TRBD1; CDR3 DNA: TGTGCCAGCAGCTTGTTGGGACAGAGTTACGAGCAGTACTTC; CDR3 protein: CASSLLGQSYEQYF
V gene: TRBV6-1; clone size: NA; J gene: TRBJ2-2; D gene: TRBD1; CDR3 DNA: TGTGCCAGCGATCCGGGACAGGGGTTTCCCGGGGAGCTGTTTTTT; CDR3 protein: CASDPGQGFPGELFF
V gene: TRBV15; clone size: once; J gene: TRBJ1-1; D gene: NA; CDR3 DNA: TGTGCCACCAGCCCCTTACAGGTGATGAGAACTGAAGCTTTCTTT; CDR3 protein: CATSPLQVMRTEAFF
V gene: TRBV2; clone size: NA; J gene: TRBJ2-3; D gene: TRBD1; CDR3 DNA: TGTGCCAGCAGTGAAGAGGGGGCCACAGGGGAAAATCGGATGGTGGATACGCAGTATTTT; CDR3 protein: CASSEEGATGENRMVDTQYF
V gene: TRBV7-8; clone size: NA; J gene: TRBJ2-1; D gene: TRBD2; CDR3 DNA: TGTGCCAGCAGCTTAGTATTAGCGGGAGACAATGAGCAGTTCTTC; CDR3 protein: CASSLVLAGDNEQFF
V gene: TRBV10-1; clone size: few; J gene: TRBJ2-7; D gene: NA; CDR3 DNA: TGCGCCACAAAATGCGAGCAGTACTTC; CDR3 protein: CATKCEQYF
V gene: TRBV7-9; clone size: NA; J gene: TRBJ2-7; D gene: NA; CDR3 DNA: TGTGCCAGCAGCTTTAAAAAGCAGGGGAAGCAGGGCGAGCAGTACTTC; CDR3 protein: CASSFKKQGKQGEQYF
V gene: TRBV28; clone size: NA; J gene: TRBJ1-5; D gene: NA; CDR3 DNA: TGTGCCAGCAGTTTTCGGGATCAGCCCCAGCATTTT; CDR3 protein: CASSFRDQPQHF
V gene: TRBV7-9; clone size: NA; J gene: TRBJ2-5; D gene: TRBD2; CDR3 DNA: TGTGCCAGCAGCAAATTAATAGCGGGAGGGGAGACCCAGTACTTC; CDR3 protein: CASSKLIAGGETQYF
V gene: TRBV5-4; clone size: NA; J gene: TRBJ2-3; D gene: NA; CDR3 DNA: TGTGCCAGCAGCCCAGGACAGACAGATACGCAGTATTTT; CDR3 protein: CASSPGQTDTQYF
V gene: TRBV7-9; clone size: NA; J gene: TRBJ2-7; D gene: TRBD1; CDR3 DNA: TGTGCCAGCAGCCCGGACAGGATTTCTTCCTACGAGCAGTACTTC; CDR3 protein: CASSPDRISSYEQYF
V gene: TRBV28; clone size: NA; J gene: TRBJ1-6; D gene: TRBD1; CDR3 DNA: TGTGCCAGCTCCTCAACGCCAACAGGGGAGTCACCCCTCCACTTT; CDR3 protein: CASSSTPTGESPLHF
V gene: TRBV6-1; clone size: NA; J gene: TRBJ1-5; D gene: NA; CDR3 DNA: TGTGCCAGCAGTGTCGTACAGGTCGATCAGCCCCAGCATTTT; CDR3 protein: CASSVVQVDQPQHF
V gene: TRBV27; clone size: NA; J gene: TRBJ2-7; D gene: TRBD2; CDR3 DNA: TGTGCCAGCAGGTTTAGCGGGGGCCACGAGCAGTACTTC; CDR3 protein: CASRFSGGHEQYF
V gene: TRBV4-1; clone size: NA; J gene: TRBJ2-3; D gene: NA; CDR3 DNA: TGCGCCAGCAGCCGCCGACACACTAGTACGTCGACAGATACGCAGTATTTT; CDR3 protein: CASSRRHTSTSTDTQYF
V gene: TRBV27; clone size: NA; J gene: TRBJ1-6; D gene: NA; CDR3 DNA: TGTGCCAGCTCCTTTAGGGGCCTCGATAATTCCCCCCTCCACTTT; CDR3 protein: CASSFRGLDNSPLHF
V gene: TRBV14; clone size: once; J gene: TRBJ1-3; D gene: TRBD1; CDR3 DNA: TGTGCCAGCAGCCAAGACCCGGACCGGACAGGGGACGGTGGAAACACCATATATTTT; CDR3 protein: CASSQDPDRTGDGGNTIYF
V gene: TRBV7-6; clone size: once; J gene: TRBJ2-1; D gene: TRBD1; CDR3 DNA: TGTGCCAGCAGCCAGACAGGGTGGCGCCCCTACAATGAGCAGTTCTTC; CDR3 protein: CASSQTGWRPYNEQFF
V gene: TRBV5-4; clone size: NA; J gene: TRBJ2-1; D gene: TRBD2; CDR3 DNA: TGTGCCAGCAGCTTGGAGGTCCCCCTTAGCGGGAGGAGCTACAATGAGCAGTTCTTC; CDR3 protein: CASSLEVPLSGRSYNEQFF
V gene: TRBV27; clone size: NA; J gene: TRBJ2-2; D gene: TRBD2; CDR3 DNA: TGTGCCAGCAGCCCTAGCGGGGGGCCAGACACCGGGGAGCTGTTTTTT; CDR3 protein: CASSPSGGPDTGELFF
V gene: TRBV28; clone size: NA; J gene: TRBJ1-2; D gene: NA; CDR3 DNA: TGTGCCAGCAGCCACAGACTACCGGGGGGTCTCTATGGCTACACCTTC; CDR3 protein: CASSHRLPGGLYGYTF